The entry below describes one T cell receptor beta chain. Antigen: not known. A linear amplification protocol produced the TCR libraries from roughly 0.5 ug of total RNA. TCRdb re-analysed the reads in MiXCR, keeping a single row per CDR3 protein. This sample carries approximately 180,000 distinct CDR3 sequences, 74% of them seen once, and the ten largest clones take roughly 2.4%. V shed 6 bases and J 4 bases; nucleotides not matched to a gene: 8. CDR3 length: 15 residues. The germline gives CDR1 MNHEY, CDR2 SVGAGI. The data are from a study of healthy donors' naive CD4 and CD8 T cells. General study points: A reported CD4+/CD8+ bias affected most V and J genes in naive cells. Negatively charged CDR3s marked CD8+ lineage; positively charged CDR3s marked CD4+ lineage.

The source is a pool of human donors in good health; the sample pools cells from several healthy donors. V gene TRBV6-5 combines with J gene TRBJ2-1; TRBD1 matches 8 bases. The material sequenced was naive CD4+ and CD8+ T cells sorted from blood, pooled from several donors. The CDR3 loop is CASRPDRGGYNEQFF. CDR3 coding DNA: TGTGCCAGCAGACCCGACAGGGGCGGTTACAATGAGCAGTTCTTC.